This T cell receptor (beta chain) was sequenced for a study of blood T cell repertoires in COVID-19. The CDR3 covers 15 residues. V was clipped by 3 bases and J by 6 bases, with 15 bases between them. Germline CDR1 is MDHEN and CDR2 is SYDVKM. The sample holds a few counts of this clone. This table comes from immunoSEQ multiplex PCR, and its TCRdb copy is limited to in-frame clones, with some not included. This sample has about 42,000 clones, with 75% to 80% found just once. This chain connects TRBV28 to TRBJ1-5; weak D call: TRBD1 (5 bases). This clonotype originated in a man between 65 and 85 years old with active or convalescent COVID-19. The material sequenced was peripheral blood. CDR3 sequence (DNA): TGTGCCAGCAGTTTGCCCGGACCTAGGGGTCAGCCCCAGCATTTT. Its translation: CASSLPGPRGQPQHF.